The 14 T cell receptor beta chains presented below share a single source sample, sequenced in a study of shared clonotypes between healthy human individuals (dated by TCRdb to about 2020). Library preparation used the immunoSEQ multiplex PCR assay. TCRdb obtained this table from immuneACCESS and retained in-frame rearrangements with V and J assigned. These tables miss some clones; where compared with another copy, unresolved V genes account for less than half of the shortfall, and the remainder is unexplained. This sample gives roughly 500,000 clones in total; around 95% of them show up just once. Jointly, the top ten make up around 0.067% of the sample. Sequencing was performed on naive CD4+ T cells sorted from blood. The sample's cell subset or site label, in plain terms: CD45RA+ positively selected. These receptor sequences come from a woman aged 25-40 years in good health.

The chain recombines TRBV28 with TRBJ2-1; a weak D match, TRBD2 (6 bases). With 5 bases removed from V and 2 bases from J, the gap between germline ends came to 16 bases. Per the germline V gene, CDR1 is MDHEN and CDR2 is SYDVKM. The CDR3 is 16 amino acids. The CDR3 protein is CASSTRWEEAYNEQFF. CDR3 nucleotide sequence: TGTGCCAGCAGTACGCGGTGGGAGGAGGCCTACAATGAGCAGTTCTTC.

The chain carries TRBV18 and TRBJ1-5; D is perhaps TRBD1 (6 bases). The CDR3 is 17 amino acids. V was shortened by 3 bases and J by 2 bases, with 17 bases between the two germline ends. Germline V gene sequence: CDR1 KGHSH, CDR2 LQKENI. Here the CDR3 DNA reads TGTGCCAGCTCACCCAAAACAGGGCAGCGAGGCAATCAGCCCCAGCATTTT. Its protein is CASSPKTGQRGNQPQHF.

The gene calls are TRBV28 and TRBJ2-7; no clear D. Germline lookup yields CDR1 MDHEN and CDR2 SYDVKM. With 3 bases removed from V and 3 bases from J, the gap between germline ends came to 12 bases. The CDR3 covers 14 residues. The chain's CDR3 is CASSLRHKGYEQYF. Here the CDR3 DNA reads TGTGCCAGCAGTTTGCGGCACAAAGGCTACGAGCAGTACTTC.

The J gene is TRBJ1-1, the V gene TRBV27, with a possible D match to TRBD1 (5 bases). The CDR3 runs to 14 residues. Germline V gene sequence: CDR1 MNHEY, CDR2 SMNVEV (reference sequence). Trimming pared 8 bases from V and 1 base from J, leaving 14 bases between. As DNA, the CDR3 is TGTGCCAGCGTACCGCAGGGTACGAACACTGAAGCTTTCTTT. Translation gives CASVPQGTNTEAFF.

This chain uses TRBV15 with TRBJ2-1; TRBD2 might be the D (5 bases). V lost 2 bases and J 0 bases, leaving 17 bases between the germline ends. Germline V gives CDR1 LNHNV, CDR2 YYDKDF (reference sequence). The CDR3 covers 18 residues. CDR3 sequence (DNA): TGTGCCACCAGCAGACCGGTAGCGCTGAAAACCTCCTACAATGAGCAGTTCTTC. This sequence encodes CATSRPVALKTSYNEQFF.

The rearrangement joins TRBV5-1 to TRBJ2-7, with TRBD2 identical over 8 bases. The ends lost 6 bases at V and 1 base at J; junction bases unmatched: 6. The CDR3 sequence is 14 residues long. Looked up from germline, CDR1 is SGHRS and CDR2 is YFSETQ. The CDR3 spells CASNNGGESYEQYF. CDR3 DNA: TGCGCCAGCAACAACGGGGGGGAGTCCTACGAGCAGTACTTC.

V usage is TRBV7-2 and J usage is TRBJ2-1; 9 bases are a match to TRBD1. The CDR3 length is 15 residues. The V gene's germline CDR1 is SGHTA and CDR2 FQGNSA. After removal of 5 bases from V and 4 bases from J, the junction contained 6 bases not matched to a gene. CDR3 loop: CASSPTDRGYNEQFF. The CDR3, as DNA: TGTGCCAGCAGCCCGACGGACAGGGGTTACAATGAGCAGTTCTTC.

The chain combines TRBV5-6 with TRBJ2-2, with 10 nucleotides matching TRBD1. The CDR3 consists of 17 residues. Trimming removed 3 bases from V and 1 base from J; junction bases left unmatched: 6. Germline CDR1 SGHDT, CDR2 YYEEEE. CDR3 sequence: CASSSDRGFLNTGELFF. DNA for the CDR3: TGTGCCAGCAGCTCGGACAGGGGGTTCTTGAACACCGGGGAGCTGTTTTTT.

The CDR3 is CASSPYVALAYEQYF. CDR3 DNA: TGTGCCAGCAGCCCCTACGTGGCACTAGCCTACGAGCAGTACTTC. The chain combines TRBV14 with TRBJ2-7; possibly TRBD2 for D (5 bases). Trimming took 4 bases from V and 2 from J, leaving 15 bases between them. The germline V gene encodes CDR1 SGHDN and CDR2 FVKESK. This CDR3 region has 15 residues.

This chain connects TRBV18 to TRBJ1-1; TRBD1 matches 7 bases. This CDR3 is 11 amino acids long. The V gene's germline CDR1 is KGHSH and CDR2 LQKENI. The trim removed 4 bases at V and 11 bases at J, leaving 4 bases unmatched. The DNA for the CDR3 is TGTGCCAGCTCACGACAGGGTGGGGCTTTCTTT. It specifies CASSRQGGAFF.

The J gene is TRBJ2-1, the V gene TRBV19; TRBD2 matches 9 bases. V shed 3 bases and J 4 bases; nucleotides not matched to a gene: 4. This CDR3 contains 15 residues. The germline V gene encodes CDR1 LNHDA and CDR2 SQIVND (reference sequence). The CDR3 region has the DNA TGTGCCAGTAGTATTTATCTAGCGGGATACAATGAGCAGTTCTTC. Its translation: CASSIYLAGYNEQFF.

This chain joins TRBV28 and TRBJ1-2; D is unresolved. From germline, CDR1 is MDHEN and CDR2 SYDVKM. This CDR3 spans 13 amino acids. V dropped 6 bases and J dropped 0 bases, with 8 bases sitting between them. CDR3 amino acids: CASRNSPNYGYTF. The CDR3 region has the DNA TGTGCCAGCAGGAACAGCCCTAACTATGGCTACACCTTC.

The rearrangement uses TRBV19 and TRBJ2-7, with unresolved D. V lost 5 bases and J lost 0, with 11 bases in between. Per germline, CDR1 LNHDA and CDR2 SQIVND (reference sequence). This CDR3 spans 14 amino acids. Here the CDR3 DNA reads TGTGCCAGTAGTGCAAGCACGGGCTCCTACGAGCAGTACTTC. Protein: CASSASTGSYEQYF.

The chain uses TRBV11-2 and TRBJ2-7; TRBD2 matches at 9 bases. The CDR3 runs 16 residues. CDR1 and CDR2 (germline): SGHAT, FQNNGV. J was trimmed by 6 bases and V by 5 bases; bases with no gene match: 14. The CDR3 is CASSEKGRLAGFEQYF. The CDR3 region has the DNA TGTGCCAGCAGCGAAAAAGGTCGCCTAGCGGGATTCGAGCAGTACTTC.